The present TCR beta chain was sequenced within a study of CD8 T cells in Susac syndrome. On this clonotype: Its specificity is unknown.

A quantity of about 0.45 to 1 ug RNA underwent reverse transcription using random hexamers. TCRdb reanalysed the immunoSEQ multiplex PCR reads using MiXCR and keeps one entry per CDR3 protein. There are 190,000 or so distinct CDR3 sequences in the sample; about 96% occur only once, and 0.093% lies in the top ten. Relapsing-remitting disease, either stable or active, was present in the treatment-naive patients who were the multiple sclerosis controls. CDR3 length equals 14 residues. Trimming cost V 5 bases and J 4 bases, with 15 bases left between them. General study findings and limits: As acknowledged by the study, its TCR sequencing and HLA analysis included a relatively small number of individuals.

J is TRBJ2-7 and V is TRBV23-1; D is ambiguous. TRBV23-1 is marked as an open reading frame, function uncertain. The receptor's source is a human donor with multiple sclerosis. Sequenced: CD4+ T cells from PBMCs. The CDR3 nucleotides are TGCGCCAGCAGTTTCAGAAGTAACTCATACGAGCAGTACTTC. Protein: CASSFRSNSYEQYF.